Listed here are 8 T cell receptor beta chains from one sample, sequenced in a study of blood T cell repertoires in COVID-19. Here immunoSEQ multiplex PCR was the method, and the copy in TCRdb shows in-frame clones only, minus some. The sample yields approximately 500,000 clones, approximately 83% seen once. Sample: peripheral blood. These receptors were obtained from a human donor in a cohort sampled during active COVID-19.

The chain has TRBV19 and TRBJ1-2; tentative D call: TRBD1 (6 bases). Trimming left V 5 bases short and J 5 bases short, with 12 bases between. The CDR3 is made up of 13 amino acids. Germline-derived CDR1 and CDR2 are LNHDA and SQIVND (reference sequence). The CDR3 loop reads CASSVQGLYGYTF. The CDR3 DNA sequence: TGTGCCAGTAGTGTACAGGGACTATATGGCTACACCTTC.

CDR3 sequence (DNA): TGCGCCAGCAGCTTGGGTTTGTCAGGGGCTGCTTCCAACTATGGCTACACCTTC. Translated: CASSLGLSGAASNYGYTF. The V and J genes are TRBV5-1 and TRBJ1-2; D may be TRBD1 (6 bases). V gave up 0 bases and J gave up 2 bases, with 20 bases separating them. The CDR3 extends over 18 amino acids. The germline gives CDR1 SGHRS, CDR2 YFSETQ.

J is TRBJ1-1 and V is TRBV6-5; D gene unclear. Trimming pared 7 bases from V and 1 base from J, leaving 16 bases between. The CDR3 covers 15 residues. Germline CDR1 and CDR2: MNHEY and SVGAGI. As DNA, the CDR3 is TGTGCCAGCACTCCGGACGGGGAGCAGAACACTGAAGCTTTCTTT. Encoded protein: CASTPDGEQNTEAFF.

The CDR3 protein is CASSLEMNTEAFF. The CDR3 nucleotides are TGTGCCAGCAGCCTCGAGATGAACACTGAAGCTTTCTTT. The chain has TRBV11-1 and TRBJ1-1; the D is unclear. Trimming removed 5 bases at V and 0 bases at J, with 7 bases between. Germline-derived CDR1 and CDR2 are SGHAT and FQDESV (reference sequence). The CDR3 spans 13 residues.

CDR3 protein: CASSPVRVRDTGELFF. As DNA, the CDR3 is TGTGCCAGCAGCCCGGTCAGGGTTCGGGACACCGGGGAGCTGTTTTTT. The chain is built from TRBV6-2 or TRBV6-3 and TRBJ2-2; a possible D gene is TRBD1 (5 bases). The germline V gene encodes CDR1 MNHEY and CDR2 SVGEGT. The V gene lost 6 bases and the J gene lost 3 bases, with 17 bases spanning the gap. The CDR3 runs 16 residues.

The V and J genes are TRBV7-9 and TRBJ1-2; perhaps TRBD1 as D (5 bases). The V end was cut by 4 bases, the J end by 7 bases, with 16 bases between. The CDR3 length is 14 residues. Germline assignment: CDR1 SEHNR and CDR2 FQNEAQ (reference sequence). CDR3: CASSSSGVRPGYTF. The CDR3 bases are TGTGCCAGCAGCTCGTCGGGGGTGAGACCTGGCTACACCTTC.

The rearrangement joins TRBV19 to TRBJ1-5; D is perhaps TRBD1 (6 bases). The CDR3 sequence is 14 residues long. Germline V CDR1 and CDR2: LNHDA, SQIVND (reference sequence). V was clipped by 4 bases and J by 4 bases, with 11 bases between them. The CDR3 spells CASSSPGENQPQHF. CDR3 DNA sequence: TGTGCCAGTAGTAGCCCAGGGGAAAATCAGCCCCAGCATTTT.

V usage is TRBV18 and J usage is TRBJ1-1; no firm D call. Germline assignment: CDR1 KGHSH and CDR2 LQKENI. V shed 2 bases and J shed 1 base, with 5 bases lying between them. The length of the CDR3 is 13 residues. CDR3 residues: CASSPSENTEAFF. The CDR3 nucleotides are TGTGCCAGCTCACCAAGCGAGAACACTGAAGCTTTCTTT.